What follows describes a single T cell receptor beta chain. Sequenced by immunoSEQ multiplex PCR; TCRdb stores in-frame clones only, minus some. The sample holds about 770,000 clones, approximately 77% seen once. This specimen comes from a study of shared clonotypes between healthy human individuals. CDR1 is MNHNS, CDR2 SASEGT, per germline. The V gene end was trimmed by 7 bases and the J gene end by 6 bases; junction bases not matched to a gene: 6. The CDR3 has 14 amino acids. The chain has TRBV6-1 and TRBJ2-2; TRBD2 agrees at 9 bases. This sequence was found in a woman in her 30s in good health. Sequencing was carried out using memory CD4+ T cells sorted from blood. Regarding subset: CD45RA-negative fraction. The CDR3 sequence is CASISGSLAGELFF. CDR3 DNA sequence: TGTGCCAGCATTAGCGGGAGTCTTGCCGGGGAGCTGTTTTTT.